This record concerns one T cell receptor beta chain sequence. TCRdb re-analyzed the 5' RACE reads; it lists each CDR3 protein once, without DNA. The repertoire table contains approximately 390,000 distinct CDR3 sequences. CDR1 SEHNR and CDR2 FQNEAQ come from the germline V gene (reference sequence). CDR3 length: 16 residues. The sample comes from a study of monozygotic twins with inflammatory bowel disease. Sequenced material: blood. The receptor was isolated from a human donor with ulcerative colitis or Crohn's disease, or a healthy co-twin of an affected twin (not recorded which). This chain uses TRBV7-9 with TRBJ2-1; TCRdb gives TRBD2 as the D gene, but with no DNA this cannot be confirmed. The CDR3 sequence is CASSALASGAYNEQFF.